A selection of T cell receptor beta chains follows, all from one sample in a study of post-analysis software for immune sequencing data. From the PCR reads, TCRdb called clonotypes with MiXCR, one entry per CDR3 protein. The repertoire includes some 160,000 distinct CDR3 sequences, around 36% of them detected once, and 25% to 30% sits in the top ten. The source was blood, collected after autologous hematopoietic stem cell transplantation. The receptors stem from a girl aged 5-17 years with multiple sclerosis. The CDR3 runs from the conserved cysteine through the conserved F or W. A D gene is named only where the DNA matches it firmly. The size field is filled for only some rows; it gives once, few, many or a size class.

v_gene,d_gene,abundance,j_gene,CDR3nt,CDR3aa
TRBV7-3,-,few,TRBJ1-5,TGTGCCAGCAGCCCCCCCGACAGAAGCAATCAGCCCCAGCATTTT,CASSPPDRSNQPQHF
TRBV28,TRBD1,-,TRBJ1-6,TGTGCCAGCAGTTCGGAACGGGACAGTAATTCACCCCTCCACTTT,CASSSERDSNSPLHF
TRBV6-7,TRBD2,-,TRBJ2-1,TGTGCCAGCAGTCGGAATCTGGGCGGGAGAGATTACTACAATGAGCAGTTCTTC,CASSRNLGGRDYYNEQFF
TRBV7-9,-,-,TRBJ2-3,TGTGCCAGCAGCTCAACCCTGGATACGCAGTATTTT,CASSSTLDTQYF
TRBV29-1,-,few,TRBJ1-2,TGCAGCGTTGATACGCTAAGCAACTATGGCTACACCTTC,CSVDTLSNYGYTF
TRBV15,-,-,TRBJ1-4,TGTGCCACCAGCAGAGATAGTCCGCAGGAAAAACTGTTTTTT,CATSRDSPQEKLFF
TRBV12-3/TRBV12-4,TRBD2,few,TRBJ2-7,TGTGCCAGCAGTCCCGGACTAGCGACCTACGAGCAGTACTTC,CASSPGLATYEQYF
TRBV29-1,TRBD1,few,TRBJ1-2,TGCAGCGCAACGGGGGGACAGGGTGGTTGGGGCTACACCTTC,CSATGGQGGWGYTF
TRBV20-1,-,few,TRBJ2-5,TGCAGTGCTAGTTTGAACGGGGAGACCCAGTACTTC,CSASLNGETQYF
TRBV30,-,-,TRBJ2-3,TGTGCCTGGAGTGGCACCCCCGCAGATACGCAGTATTTT,CAWSGTPADTQYF
TRBV12-3/TRBV12-4,TRBD2,-,TRBJ2-1,TGTGCCAGTACTAGCGGGAGAGGGAATGAGCAGTTCTTC,CASTSGRGNEQFF
TRBV4-1,-,-,TRBJ1-1,TGCGCCAGCAGCCTAACACCGATGAACACTGAAGCTTTCTTT,CASSLTPMNTEAFF
TRBV7-8,-,few,TRBJ2-7,TGTGCCAGCAGCTTATTCAATTCTAACGAGCAGTACTTC,CASSLFNSNEQYF
TRBV30,-,few,TRBJ1-1,TGTGCCTGGAGTCCGCACTCGGGCCCTGACACTGAAGCTTTCTTT,CAWSPHSGPDTEAFF
TRBV2,-,few,TRBJ2-7,TGTGCCAGCAGTGAGGTGCGGGCGGAGCAGTACTTC,CASSEVRAEQYF
TRBV29-1,TRBD1,once,TRBJ2-5,TGCAGCGTTGTCGGTCAGGACAGGGATTTCTGGCAAGGGACCCAGTACTTC,CSVVGQDRDFWQGTQYF
TRBV7-9,-,few,TRBJ1-2,TGTGCCAGCAGCTTACTGTGGGGTGGAGACTATGGCTACACCTTC,CASSLLWGGDYGYTF
TRBV7-6,TRBD2,-,TRBJ2-3,TGTGCCAGCAGCAAGCGGACTAGCGGCCTCACGGATACGCGGTATTTT,CASSKRTSGLTDTRYF
TRBV9,TRBD2,-,TRBJ2-1,TGTGCCAGCAGCGTAGATCTAGCGGCGGGAGGTGAGCAGTTCTTC,CASSVDLAAGGEQFF
TRBV3-1,TRBD1,many,TRBJ2-5,TGTGCCAGCAGCCCGCGGACAGGGGGGATAGAAGAGACCCAGTACTTC,CASSPRTGGIEETQYF
TRBV6-2/TRBV6-3,TRBD1,-,TRBJ1-5,TGTGCCAGCAGCCCGGGGGGACAGGGGGCAAGACAGCCCCAGCATTTT,CASSPGGQGARQPQHF
TRBV3-1,-,-,TRBJ2-5,TGTGCCAGCAGCCGGCGCGATAAGAACACCCAGTACTTC,CASSRRDKNTQYF
TRBV2,TRBD1,-,TRBJ1-1,TGTGCCAGCAGTAGGGACAGGGTGAACACTGAAACTTTCTTT,CASSRDRVNTETFF
TRBV20-1,-,-,TRBJ2-3,TGCAGTGCTAGAGAGTTTACGGCAGATACGCAGTATTTT,CSAREFTADTQYF
TRBV6-5,-,many,TRBJ1-2,TGTGCCAGCAGTTACTCTGGCCTCTCGAGCTACACCTTC,CASSYSGLSSYTF
TRBV29-1,TRBD1,many,TRBJ1-2,TGCAGCGTTGAAGGTGGGACAGGGGCCAACTATGGCTACACCTTC,CSVEGGTGANYGYTF
TRBV5-1,TRBD1,many,TRBJ1-3,TGCGCCAGCAGCCCCGATCCCGGGACAGCTGGAAACACCATATATTTT,CASSPDPGTAGNTIYF
TRBV6-5,-,-,TRBJ2-7,TGTGCCGGCAGCTTAAAAGGGTCCGACGAGCAGTACTTC,CAGSLKGSDEQYF
TRBV7-9,TRBD1,-,TRBJ2-1,TGTGCCAGCAGCGTGAACAGGGGGCGCAATGAGCAGTTCTTC,CASSVNRGRNEQFF
TRBV28,-,few,TRBJ1-2,TGTGCCAGCAGTTTACCCCGCGAAGCCAACTATGGCTACACCTTC,CASSLPREANYGYTF
TRBV7-9,-,-,TRBJ2-4,TGTGCCAGCAGCGGCCGGGACACACCAAACATTCAGTACTTC,CASSGRDTPNIQYF
TRBV7-3,TRBD2,-,TRBJ2-1,TGTGCCAGCAGCGAATCCCCGACTAGCGGGGTACGTTGGGATGAGCAGTTCTTC,CASSESPTSGVRWDEQFF
TRBV20-1,-,few,TRBJ2-1,TGCAGTGCTAGAGTGGCGGGACCAGGGCCCATTGAGCAGTTCTTC,CSARVAGPGPIEQFF
TRBV5-1,-,few,TRBJ2-7,TGCGCCAGCAGCCCTGGTGGTAGCGGTCCCAGCGAGCAGTACTTC,CASSPGGSGPSEQYF
TRBV24-1,-,many,TRBJ2-1,TGTGCCACCAGTGATTTGGTATCGGGTTCCTACAATGAGCAGTTCTTC,CATSDLVSGSYNEQFF
TRBV7-6,-,once,TRBJ1-2,TGTGCCAGCAGCTTAGACCCAACTTGGAGGCCTAACTATGGCTACACCTTC,CASSLDPTWRPNYGYTF
TRBV13,-,many,TRBJ2-5,TGTGCCAGCAGCTTAAGTCCCTCGGACAGAAACCAAGAGACCCAGTACTTC,CASSLSPSDRNQETQYF
TRBV28,TRBD2,-,TRBJ2-5,TGTGCCAGCAGCTCTGCTATGCTCCCGGGACTAGCGAATGAGCAGTACTTC,CASSSAMLPGLANEQYF
TRBV4-2,-,-,TRBJ2-1,TGTGCCAGCAGCCAAGATCGAGCCGATGAGCAGTTCTTC,CASSQDRADEQFF
TRBV7-2,-,-,TRBJ2-6,TGTGCCAGCACCGACAGGAACTCTGGGGCCAACGTCCTGACTTTC,CASTDRNSGANVLTF
TRBV6-5,-,-,TRBJ2-3,TGTGCCAGCAGTTACTCGCGCAGCGCAAGCACAGATACGCAGTATTTT,CASSYSRSASTDTQYF
TRBV20-1,TRBD1,few,TRBJ2-7,TGCAGTGCTAGTCTCGCGGACAGGGGGCTCCAATACGAGCAGTACTTC,CSASLADRGLQYEQYF
TRBV29-1,TRBD2,few,TRBJ2-1,TGCAGCGTTGAAGGCGGGAGGAATGAGCAGTTCTTC,CSVEGGRNEQFF
TRBV20-1,TRBD1,-,TRBJ2-2,TGCAGTGCAAGGTTGGACAGGGGGCGTTGGACCGGGGAGCTGTTTTTT,CSARLDRGRWTGELFF
TRBV20-1,TRBD2,-,TRBJ2-1,TGCAGTGCTAGAACTAGCGGGAAGGTTCACGGGCAGTTCTTC,CSARTSGKVHGQFF
TRBV10-3,-,many,TRBJ2-1,TGTGCCATCAGTGAGTCGAGGAAGGGGGTGGACAATGAGCAGTTCTTC,CAISESRKGVDNEQFF
TRBV20-1,-,-,TRBJ1-5,TGCAGTGCTAGGAATACGTTGGGGGCGAATCAGCCCCAGCATTTT,CSARNTLGANQPQHF
TRBV28,TRBD2,-,TRBJ2-1,TGTGCCAGCAGTCTTCGGGAGGCCCTCAACAATGAGCAGTTCTTC,CASSLREALNNEQFF